The present T cell receptor beta chain was sequenced within a study of blood T cells in healthy people across ages. The V end lost 0 bases, the J end lost 8 bases, and 14 bases lay between the germline ends. Germline V CDR1 and CDR2: SGHKS, YYEKEE (reference sequence). The CDR3 contains 15 residues. Combining a sample-barcoded 5' primer with a J-beta primer mix, a second PCR ran for about 7 to 11 cycles. A minimum of 3 million CDR3-containing paired-end reads was obtained for each sample. TCRdb redid the calling of the 5' RACE reads with MiXCR, one entry per CDR3 protein. The sample holds over 700,000 distinct CDR3 sequences, 40% to 65% seen once.

Material for sequencing was blood. This TCR was recovered from a man older than 75 in good health. The V gene is TRBV5-5, the J gene TRBJ1-4; TRBD1 is a possible D gene (5 bases). The CDR3 is CASSLDGGLGEKLFF. The CDR3, as DNA: TGTGCCAGCAGCTTGGACGGGGGGTTGGGGGAAAAACTGTTTTTT.